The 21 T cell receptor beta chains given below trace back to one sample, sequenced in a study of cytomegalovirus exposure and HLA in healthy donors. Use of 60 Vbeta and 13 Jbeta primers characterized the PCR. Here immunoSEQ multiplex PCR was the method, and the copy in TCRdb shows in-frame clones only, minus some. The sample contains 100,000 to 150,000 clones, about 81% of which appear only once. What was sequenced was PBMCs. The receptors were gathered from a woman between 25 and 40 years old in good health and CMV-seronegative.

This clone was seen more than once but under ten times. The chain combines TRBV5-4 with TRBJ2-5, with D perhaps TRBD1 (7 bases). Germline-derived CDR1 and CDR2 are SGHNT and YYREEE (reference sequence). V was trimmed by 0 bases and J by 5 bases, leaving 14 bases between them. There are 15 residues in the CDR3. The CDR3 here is CASSLGRGPGETQYF. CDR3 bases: TGTGCCAGCAGCTTGGGGAGGGGGCCGGGGGAGACCCAGTACTTC. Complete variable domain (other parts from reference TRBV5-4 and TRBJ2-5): ETGVTQSPTHLIKTRGQQVTLRCSSQSGHNTVSWYQQALGQGPQFIFQYYREEENGRGNFPPRFSGLQFPNYSSELNVNALELDDSALYLCASSLGRGPGETQYFGPGTRLLVL.

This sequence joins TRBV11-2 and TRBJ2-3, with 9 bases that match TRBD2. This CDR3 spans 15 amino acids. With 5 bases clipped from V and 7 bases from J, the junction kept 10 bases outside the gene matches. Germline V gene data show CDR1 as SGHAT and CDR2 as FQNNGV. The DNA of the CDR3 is TGTGCCAGCAGCCCGTTACAGCGGGAGGTAAATACGCAGTATTTT. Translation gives CASSPLQREVNTQYF.

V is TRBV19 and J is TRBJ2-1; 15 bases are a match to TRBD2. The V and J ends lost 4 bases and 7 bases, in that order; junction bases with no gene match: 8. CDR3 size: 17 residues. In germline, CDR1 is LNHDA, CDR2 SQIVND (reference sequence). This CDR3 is CASSTNPGTSGRNEQFF. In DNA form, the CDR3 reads TGTGCCAGTAGTACGAATCCCGGGACTAGCGGGAGGAATGAGCAGTTCTTC.

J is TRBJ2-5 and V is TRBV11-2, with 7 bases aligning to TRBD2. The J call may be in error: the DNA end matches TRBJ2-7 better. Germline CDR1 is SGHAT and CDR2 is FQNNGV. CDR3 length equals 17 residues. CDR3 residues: CASSSISGPRRTYEQYF. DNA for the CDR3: TGTGCCAGCAGCTCGATTAGCGGGCCTCGCCGAACCTACGAGCAGTACTTC.

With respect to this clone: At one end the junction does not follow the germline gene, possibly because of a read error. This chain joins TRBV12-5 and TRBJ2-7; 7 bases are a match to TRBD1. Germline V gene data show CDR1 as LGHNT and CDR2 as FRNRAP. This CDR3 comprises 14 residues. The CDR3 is CASGQDRTTYGQYF. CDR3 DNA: TGTGCTAGTGGCCAGGACAGGACAACCTACGGGCAGTACTTC.

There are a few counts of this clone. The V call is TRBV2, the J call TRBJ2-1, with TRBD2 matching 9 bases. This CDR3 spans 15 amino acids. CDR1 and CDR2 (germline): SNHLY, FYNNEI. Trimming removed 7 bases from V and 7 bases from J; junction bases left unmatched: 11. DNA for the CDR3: TGTGCCAGCACTGAGACTAGCGGAGGGGGGAATGAGCAGTTCTTC. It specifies CASTETSGGGNEQFF.

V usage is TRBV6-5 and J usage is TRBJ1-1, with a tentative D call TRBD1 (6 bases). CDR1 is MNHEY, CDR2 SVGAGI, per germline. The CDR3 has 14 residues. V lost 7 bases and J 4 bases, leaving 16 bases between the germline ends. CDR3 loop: CASKRTGPVTEAFF. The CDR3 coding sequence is TGTGCCAGCAAACGAACAGGGCCCGTCACTGAAGCTTTCTTT.

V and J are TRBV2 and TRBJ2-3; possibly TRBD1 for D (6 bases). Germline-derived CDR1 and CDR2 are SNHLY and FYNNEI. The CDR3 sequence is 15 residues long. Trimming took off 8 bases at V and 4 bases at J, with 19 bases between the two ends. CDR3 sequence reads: CASLWGLAIPDTQYF. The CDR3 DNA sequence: TGTGCCAGCCTATGGGGGCTAGCTATTCCAGATACGCAGTATTTT. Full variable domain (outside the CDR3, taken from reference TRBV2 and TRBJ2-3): EPEVTQTPSHQVTQMGQEVILRCVPISNHLYFYWYRQILGQKVEFLVSFYNNEISEKSEIFDDQFSVERPDGSNFTLKIRSTKLEDSAMYFCASLWGLAIPDTQYFGPGTRLTVL.

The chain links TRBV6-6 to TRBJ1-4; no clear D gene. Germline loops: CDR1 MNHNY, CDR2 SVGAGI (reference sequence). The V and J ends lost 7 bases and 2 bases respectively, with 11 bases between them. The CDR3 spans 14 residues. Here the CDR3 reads CASNLGETNEKLFF. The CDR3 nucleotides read TGTGCCAGCAACCTCGGGGAGACTAATGAAAAACTGTTTTTT.

Here the CDR3 reads CASSLFEVGELFF. DNA for the CDR3: TGTGCCAGCAGCTTGTTCGAGGTCGGGGAGCTGTTTTTT. The chain links TRBV11-1 to TRBJ2-2; D is ambiguous. The CDR3 has 13 residues. V lost 3 bases, J lost 7 bases, and 9 bases lay in between. Germline V CDR1 and CDR2: SGHAT, FQDESV (reference sequence).

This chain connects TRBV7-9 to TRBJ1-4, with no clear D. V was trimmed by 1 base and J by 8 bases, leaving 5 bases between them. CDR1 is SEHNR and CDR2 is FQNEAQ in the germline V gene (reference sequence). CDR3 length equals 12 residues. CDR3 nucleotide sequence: TGTGCCAGCAGCTTAGGCGGGGAAAAACTGTTTTTT. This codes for CASSLGGEKLFF.

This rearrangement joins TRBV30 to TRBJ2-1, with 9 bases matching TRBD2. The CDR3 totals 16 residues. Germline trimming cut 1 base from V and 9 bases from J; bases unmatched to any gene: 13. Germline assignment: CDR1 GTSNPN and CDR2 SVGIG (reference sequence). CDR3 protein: CAWSGTFAGGPFEQFF. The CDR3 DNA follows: TGTGCCTGGAGTGGGACCTTTGCGGGAGGGCCTTTTGAGCAGTTCTTC.

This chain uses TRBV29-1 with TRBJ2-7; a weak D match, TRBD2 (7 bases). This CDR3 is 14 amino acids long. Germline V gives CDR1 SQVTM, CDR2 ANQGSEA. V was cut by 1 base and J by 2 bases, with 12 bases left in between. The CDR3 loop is CSVEGGGGAYEQYF. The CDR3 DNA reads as TGCAGCGTTGAAGGAGGGGGGGGCGCCTACGAGCAGTACTTC.

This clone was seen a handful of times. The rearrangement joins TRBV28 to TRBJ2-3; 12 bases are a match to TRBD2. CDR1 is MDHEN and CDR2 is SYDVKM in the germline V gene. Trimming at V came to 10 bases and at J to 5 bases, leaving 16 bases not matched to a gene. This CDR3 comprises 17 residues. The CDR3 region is CATRPRLAGVGVDTQYF. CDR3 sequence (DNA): TGTGCCACCAGGCCAAGACTAGCGGGAGTAGGGGTAGATACGCAGTATTTT.

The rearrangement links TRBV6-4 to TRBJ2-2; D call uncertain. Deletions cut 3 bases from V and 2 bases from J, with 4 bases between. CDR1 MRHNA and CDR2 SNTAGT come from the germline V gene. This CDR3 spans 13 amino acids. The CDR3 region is CASSETNTGELFF. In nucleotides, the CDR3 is TGTGCCAGCAGTGAAACAAACACCGGGGAGCTGTTTTTT.

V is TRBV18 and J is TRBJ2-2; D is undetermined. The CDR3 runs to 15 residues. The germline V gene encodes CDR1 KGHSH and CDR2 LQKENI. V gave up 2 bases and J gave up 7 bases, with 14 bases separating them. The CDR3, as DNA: TGTGCCAGCTCACCAGTTGAGTTCGGTTTCGGGGAGCTGTTTTTT. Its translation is CASSPVEFGFGELFF.

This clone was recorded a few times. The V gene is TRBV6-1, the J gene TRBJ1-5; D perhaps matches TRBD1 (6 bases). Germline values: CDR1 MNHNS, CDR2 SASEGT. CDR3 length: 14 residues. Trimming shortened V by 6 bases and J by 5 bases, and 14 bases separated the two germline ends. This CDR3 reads CASREYTGHQPQHF. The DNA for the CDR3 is TGTGCCAGCAGAGAATATACAGGGCATCAGCCCCAGCATTTT.

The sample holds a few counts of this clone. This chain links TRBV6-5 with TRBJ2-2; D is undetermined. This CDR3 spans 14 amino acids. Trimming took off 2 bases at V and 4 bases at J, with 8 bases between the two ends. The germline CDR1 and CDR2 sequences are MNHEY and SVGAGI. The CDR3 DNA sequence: TGTGCCAGCAGTTACCTCCCAGGCACCGGGGAGCTGTTTTTT. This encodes CASSYLPGTGELFF.

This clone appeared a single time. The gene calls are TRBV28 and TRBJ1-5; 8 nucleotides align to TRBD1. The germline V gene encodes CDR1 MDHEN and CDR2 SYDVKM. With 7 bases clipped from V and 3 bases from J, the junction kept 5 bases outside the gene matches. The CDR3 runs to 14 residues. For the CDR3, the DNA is TGTGCCAGCAAGGGACAGGCCATCAATCAGCCCCAGCATTTT. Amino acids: CASKGQAINQPQHF.

For the CDR3, the DNA is TGTGCCAGCAGTTACCGGCCGGGAGGAAACACCATATATTTT. This translates into CASSYRPGGNTIYF. The chain employs TRBV6-5 and TRBJ1-3; D is ambiguous. Germline CDR1 is MNHEY and CDR2 is SVGAGI. The CDR3 is 14 amino acids. V dropped 2 bases and J dropped 4 bases, with 9 bases sitting between them.

The CDR3 DNA sequence: TGTGCCAGCAGTTACTCGACTCGAGACTATGGCTACACCTTC. Translation gives CASSYSTRDYGYTF. The V call is TRBV6-5, the J call TRBJ1-2, with unresolved D. The CDR3 totals 14 residues. Germline CDR1 and CDR2: MNHEY and SVGAGI. V was clipped by 0 bases and J by 3 bases, with 8 bases between them.